This is a list of T cell receptor beta chains from one sample in a study of identical twins. TCRdb re-called the 5' RACE reads through MiXCR, storing one row per CDR3 protein. The sample has 1.5 million to 2 million distinct CDR3 sequences, more than 30% seen once. Sequences were obtained from cord blood. The receptors derive from a newborn girl in good health. Both conserved end residues are part of each CDR3. The D gene is left open where the match is weak. The size entry is marked missing in some rows and otherwise reads once, few, many or a size class.

>few|16|TRBV27|TRBJ2-1|.
CASSSEAFPSYNEQFF
TGTGCCAGCAGTTCGGAAGCTTTTCCCTCCTACAATGAGCAGTTCTTC
>few|15|TRBV5-1|TRBJ2-5|TRBD2
CASSSGTSGEETQYF
TGCGCCAGCAGCTCCGGGACTAGCGGGGAAGAGACCCAGTACTTC
>.|17|TRBV11-2|TRBJ2-1|TRBD2
CASSSPPIAGYYNEQFF
TGTGCCAGCAGCTCTCCCCCGATAGCGGGGTATTACAATGAGCAGTTCTTC
>.|16|TRBV28|TRBJ1-6|TRBD1
CASSPPPGTGYSPLHF
TGTGCCAGCAGTCCCCCTCCCGGGACAGGTTATTCACCCCTCCACTTT
>.|16|TRBV11-2|TRBJ1-6|TRBD1
CASSSGQGEHNSPLHF
TGTGCCAGCAGCTCGGGACAGGGGGAACATAATTCACCCCTCCACTTT
>few|13|TRBV2|TRBJ1-5|.
CASGEISNQPQHF
TGTGCCAGCGGGGAAATCAGCAATCAGCCCCAGCATTTT
>.|15|TRBV27|TRBJ1-3|TRBD1
CASKATGGIGNTIYF
TGTGCCAGCAAGGCGACAGGGGGCATTGGAAACACCATATATTTT
>few|17|TRBV13|TRBJ2-7|.
CASSLKFPQRAPYEQYF
TGTGCCAGCAGCTTAAAGTTCCCTCAGCGGGCCCCCTACGAGCAGTACTTC
>.|17|TRBV11-2|TRBJ2-5|TRBD2
CASSLGSYGGRTGEQYF
TGTGCCAGCAGCTTAGGGTCATATGGCGGGAGAACGGGGGAGCAGTACTTC
>.|19|TRBV5-1|TRBJ1-1|.
CASSYTWRGGGRMNTEAFF
TGCGCCAGCAGCTATACGTGGAGGGGCGGGGGCCGGATGAACACTGAAGCTTTTTTT
>few|17|TRBV12-3/TRBV12-4|TRBJ1-1|.
CASSFGGQLFLDTEAFF
TGTGCCAGCAGTTTTGGAGGACAGCTATTCCTCGACACTGAAGCTTTCTTT
>.|15|TRBV5-1|TRBJ1-5|.
CASSLGPDGYQPQHF
TGCGCCAGCAGCTTGGGGCCGGACGGGTATCAGCCCCAGCATTTT
>few|15|TRBV7-2|TRBJ1-6|.
CASSSTTRNNSPLHF
TGTGCCAGCAGCTCGACGACACGTAATAATTCACCCCTCCACTTT
>.|12|TRBV11-2|TRBJ1-2|.
CASSLSEGSYTF
TGTGCCAGCAGCTTATCGGAGGGTTCCTACACCTTC
>.|12|TRBV6-6|TRBJ1-5|.
CASVARNQPQHF
TGTGCCAGCGTAGCACGCAATCAGCCCCAGCATTTT